Below, 25 T cell receptor beta chains from the same sample are listed, as sequenced in a study of blood T cell repertoires in COVID-19. Generated by immunoSEQ multiplex PCR, the TCRdb table keeps only in-frame clones and is missing some. The profile shows some 20,000 clones, roughly 89% of them singletons. The sequencing sample was made of peripheral blood. The origin of the receptors is a woman aged 60-70 years with active COVID-19.

CDR3 region: CASSPPADTQYF. The CDR3 DNA sequence: TGCGCCAGCAGTCCCCCGGCAGATACGCAGTATTTT. The chain is built from TRBV5-1 and TRBJ2-3; no clear D gene. The CDR3 is 12 residues long. The V gene's germline CDR1 is SGHRS and CDR2 YFSETQ. V lost 5 bases and J lost 4, with 8 bases in between.

V gene TRBV2 combines with J gene TRBJ2-5, with 11 bases fitting TRBD2. CDR3 length: 17 amino acids. The germline gives CDR1 SNHLY, CDR2 FYNNEI. V trimming: 4 bases; J trimming: 6 bases; junction bases outside the gene matches: 13. The CDR3, as DNA: TGTGCCAGCAGTGGAATCGGGCTAGCGGGGGGCCGGCAGACCCAGTACTTC. It specifies CASSGIGLAGGRQTQYF.

This clone was recorded only once. In DNA form, the CDR3 reads TGTGCCAGCAGCTTAGAGTTTTCGGGGTACTACAATGAGCAGTTCTTC. Protein sequence: CASSLEFSGYYNEQFF. V and J are TRBV7-2 and TRBJ2-1, with D possibly being TRBD2 (5 bases). The length of the CDR3 is 16 residues. CDR1 is SGHTA, CDR2 FQGNSA, per germline. Trimming left V 1 base short and J 3 bases short, with 13 bases between.

The gene calls are TRBV6-2 or TRBV6-3 and TRBJ2-1; D might be TRBD1 (5 bases). CDR1 is MNHEY and CDR2 is SVGEGT in the germline V gene. The CDR3 length is 13 residues. Trimming removed 5 bases at V and 11 bases at J, with 16 bases between. The CDR3 spells CASSIRPQGKQFF. DNA of the CDR3: TGTGCCAGCAGTATCCGACCTCAGGGCAAGCAGTTCTTC.

The CDR3 loop reads CASSEIGLAGFANTGELFF. CDR3 coding DNA: TGTGCCAGCAGTGAAATTGGACTAGCGGGGTTCGCGAACACCGGGGAGCTGTTTTTT. The chain recombines TRBV2 with TRBJ2-2, with 12 nucleotides matching TRBD2. With V trimmed by 2 bases and J by 0 bases, 7 bases remained unmatched. Germline V CDR1 and CDR2: SNHLY, FYNNEI. This CDR3 comprises 19 residues.

The rearrangement uses TRBV27 and TRBJ2-1, with 11 bases identical to TRBD1. The CDR3 is 16 residues long. The germline CDR1 and CDR2 sequences are MNHEY and SMNVEV (reference sequence). The J segment lost 5 bases and the V segment lost 8 bases, leaving 11 bases of the junction unmatched. The CDR3 here is CASGFRGTGGNNEQFF. The CDR3 bases are TGTGCCAGCGGGTTCCGGGGGACAGGGGGGAACAATGAGCAGTTCTTC.

This clone was recorded only once. The V gene is TRBV28, the J gene TRBJ1-3; TRBD1 matches 7 bases. Germline CDR1 and CDR2: MDHEN and SYDVKM. Trimming took 4 bases from V and 7 from J; bases not matched to a gene: 13. This CDR3 has 16 residues. The CDR3 is CASSSPFEGAKNTIYF. CDR3 sequence (DNA): TGTGCCAGCAGTTCCCCGTTTGAGGGGGCAAAGAACACCATATATTTT.

The gene calls are TRBV24-1 and TRBJ2-5, with D possibly TRBD2 on 6 matching bases. Germline V gives CDR1 KGHDR, CDR2 SFDVKD. The germline V and J ends were trimmed by 4 bases and 5 bases, with 10 bases remaining between them. This CDR3 is 13 amino acids long. The CDR3 sequence is CATSEGGLETQYF. Here the CDR3 DNA reads TGTGCCACCAGTGAGGGGGGATTGGAGACCCAGTACTTC.

The chain combines TRBV7-8 with TRBJ1-6; D possibly corresponds to TRBD1 (6 bases). The CDR3 is 15 residues long. V was cut by 2 bases and J by 8 bases, with 13 bases left in between. The germline CDR1 and CDR2 sequences are SGHVS and FQNEAQ. The DNA for the CDR3 is TGTGCCAGCAGCTTAACAGGGACGTTGGATTCACCCCTCCACTTT. Its translation: CASSLTGTLDSPLHF.

V gene TRBV19 combines with J gene TRBJ1-5, with a weak D call TRBD1 (6 bases). V lost 5 bases to trimming and J lost 4 bases, with 15 bases between them. CDR1 LNHDA and CDR2 SQIVND come from the germline V gene (reference sequence). The CDR3 is 15 residues long. The CDR3 region has the DNA TGTGCCAGTAGTCCCCCGACAGGCCAAAATCAGCCCCAGCATTTT. It codes for CASSPPTGQNQPQHF.

This chain links TRBV4-2 with TRBJ2-1, with D maybe TRBD2 (6 bases). CDR3 length equals 16 residues. V lost 1 base and J 8 bases, leaving 18 bases between the germline ends. Germline V gene data show CDR1 as LGHNA and CDR2 as YNFKEQ. The CDR3 region is CASSQAEGGSGHEQFF. The CDR3 DNA reads as TGTGCCAGCAGCCAAGCCGAAGGAGGCAGCGGGCATGAGCAGTTCTTC.

This clone was seen a single time. The gene calls are TRBV5-1 and TRBJ2-7; possible D gene TRBD1, 6 bases. Trimming removed 0 bases at V and 5 bases at J, with 9 bases between. This CDR3 is 13 amino acids long. From germline, CDR1 is SGHRS and CDR2 YFSETQ. DNA for the CDR3: TGCGCCAGCAGCTTGGGCAGGGGTGACGAGCAGTACTTC. Residues: CASSLGRGDEQYF.

The chain recombines TRBV7-9 with TRBJ2-3; a weak D match, TRBD2 (5 bases). V was pared by 5 bases and J by 4 bases, with 19 bases between. The length of the CDR3 is 16 residues. Germline V gene data show CDR1 as SEHNR and CDR2 as FQNEAQ (reference sequence). CDR3 DNA sequence: TGTGCCAGCAGCCCAGGAGGTCCAGGATTAGCAGATACGCAGTATTTT. Translating it yields CASSPGGPGLADTQYF.

The genes are TRBV2 and TRBJ2-2, with TRBD1 identical over 7 bases. This CDR3 is 13 amino acids long. With 6 bases clipped from V and 5 bases from J, the junction kept 3 bases outside the gene matches. Germline-derived CDR1 and CDR2 are SNHLY and FYNNEI. CDR3 DNA sequence: TGTGCCAGCAGGCAACAGGGGACCGGGGAGCTGTTTTTT. Its protein is CASRQQGTGELFF.

The chain joins TRBV5-1 to TRBJ2-1; TRBD2 matches at 7 bases. The CDR3 runs to 16 residues. The trim removed 0 bases at V and 3 bases at J, leaving 6 bases unmatched. The germline CDR1 and CDR2 sequences are SGHRS and YFSETQ. In DNA, the CDR3 is TGCGCCAGCAGCTTGGTGCCTAGCGGTTTCTACAATGAGCAGTTCTTC. It codes for CASSLVPSGFYNEQFF.

The chain combines TRBV6-1 with TRBJ2-5; 8 nucleotides line up with TRBD1. In germline, CDR1 is MNHNS, CDR2 SASEGT. Losses at the gene ends were 3 bases for V and 2 bases for J; bases not matched to a gene: 8. The CDR3 is made up of 16 amino acids. As DNA, the CDR3 is TGTGCCAGCAGTGAGTTAATGGGACAGGCTCAAGAGACCCAGTACTTC. Translated: CASSELMGQAQETQYF.

This chain uses TRBV6-6 with TRBJ2-5, with 8 bases lining up with TRBD2. CDR1 is MNHNY and CDR2 is SVGAGI in the germline V gene (reference sequence). The CDR3 loop spans 14 amino acids. V gave up 7 bases and J gave up 12 bases; unmatched junction bases: 16. This CDR3 is CASTIPGLEQTKYF. CDR3 nucleotides: TGTGCCAGCACCATACCGGGACTAGAGCAAACAAAGTACTTC.

This chain connects TRBV2 to TRBJ2-3; 9 positions agree with TRBD2. Trimming took 5 bases from V and 10 from J; bases not matched to a gene: 10. This CDR3 region has 14 residues. Looked up from germline, CDR1 is SNHLY and CDR2 is FYNNEI. The CDR3 nucleotides read TGTGCCAGCAGTCTATTAGCGGGGGTTAGTTCGCAGTATTTT. This encodes CASSLLAGVSSQYF.

The J gene is TRBJ1-2, the V gene TRBV5-1; 9 nucleotides agree with TRBD1. The V and J ends lost 3 bases and 4 bases, in that order; junction bases with no gene match: 13. This CDR3 comprises 17 residues. Germline V lookup: CDR1 SGHRS, CDR2 YFSETQ. In DNA form, the CDR3 reads TGCGCCAGCAGCTCGGCGGGGACAGGGCCCCTTCTCTATGGCTACACCTTC. Residues: CASSSAGTGPLLYGYTF.

This chain links TRBV19 with TRBJ1-2, with D perhaps matching TRBD1 (6 bases). The CDR3 length is 13 residues. Germline-derived CDR1 and CDR2 are LNHDA and SQIVND (reference sequence). V lost 5 bases, J lost 3 bases, and 10 bases lay in between. CDR3 coding DNA: TGTGCCAGTAGTCGGGACACTCACTATGGCTACACCTTC. This gives the protein CASSRDTHYGYTF.

V gene TRBV7-3 combines with J gene TRBJ2-1, with 11 positions matching TRBD2. CDR3 length equals 14 residues. V shed 4 bases, J shed 12 bases, and the junction held 8 bases outside the gene matches. Germline V lookup: CDR1 SGHTA, CDR2 FQGTGA. The CDR3 reads CASSSGATSGGQFF. CDR3 DNA sequence: TGTGCCAGCAGCTCGGGCGCTACTAGCGGGGGGCAGTTCTTC.

This chain joins TRBV2 and TRBJ2-5; TRBD2 aligns across 8 bases. J gave up 5 bases and V 5 bases, and 13 bases lay outside the gene matches. The CDR3 is 16 residues long. Germline V lookup: CDR1 SNHLY, CDR2 FYNNEI. Here the CDR3 DNA reads TGTGCCAGCAGTCCCCTGGCCGGGGGGGCCGGGGAGACCCAGTACTTC. This gives the protein CASSPLAGGAGETQYF.

This chain links TRBV7-2 with TRBJ2-6, with 8 positions matching TRBD2. J lost 0 bases, V lost 3 bases, and 1 base had no gene match. Per germline, CDR1 SGHTA and CDR2 FQGNSA. The CDR3 extends over 16 amino acids. CDR3 protein: CASSFRGGSGANVLTF. As DNA, the CDR3 is TGTGCCAGCAGCTTCCGGGGGGGCTCTGGGGCCAACGTCCTGACTTTC.

The genes are TRBV28 and TRBJ2-6; 7 bases are shared with TRBD1. After removal of 6 bases from V and 2 bases from J, the junction contained 7 bases not matched to a gene. Germline CDR1 and CDR2: MDHEN and SYDVKM. CDR3 length: 16 amino acids. CDR3 sequence: CASRRTGWPGANVLTF. The CDR3 DNA sequence: TGTGCCAGCAGAAGGACAGGCTGGCCTGGGGCCAACGTCCTGACTTTC.

J is TRBJ2-2 and V is TRBV4-2; D remains unclear. V was clipped by 2 bases and J by 1 base, with 8 bases between them. The CDR3 extends over 15 amino acids. The germline CDR1 and CDR2 sequences are LGHNA and YNFKEQ. In DNA form, the CDR3 reads TGTGCCAGCAGCCAACTAGATGGGAACACCGGGGAGCTGTTTTTT. This sequence encodes CASSQLDGNTGELFF.